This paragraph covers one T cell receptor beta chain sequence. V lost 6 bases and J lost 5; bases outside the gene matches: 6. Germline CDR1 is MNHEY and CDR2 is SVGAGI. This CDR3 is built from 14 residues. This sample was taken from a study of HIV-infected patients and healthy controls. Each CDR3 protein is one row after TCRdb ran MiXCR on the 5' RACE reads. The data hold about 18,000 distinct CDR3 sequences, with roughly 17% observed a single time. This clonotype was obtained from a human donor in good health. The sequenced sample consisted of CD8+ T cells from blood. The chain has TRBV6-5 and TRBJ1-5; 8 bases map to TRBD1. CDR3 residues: CASSPDRADQPQHF. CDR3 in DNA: TGTGCCAGCAGCCCGGACAGGGCGGATCAGCCCCAGCATTTT.